This is a list of T cell receptor beta chains from one sample in a study of cytomegalovirus exposure and HLA in healthy donors. Sequenced by immunoSEQ multiplex PCR; TCRdb stores in-frame clones only, minus some. Counted here are about 160,000 clones, roughly 80% occurring once; the ten biggest clones make up roughly an eighth. The material sequenced was PBMCs. The source of these receptors is a woman between 50 and 59 years old in good health and CMV-seronegative. Each CDR3 is given without its conserved first and last residue.

V gene: TRBV19
CDR3 length: 10
CDR3 protein: ASSMEGRELF

V gene: TRBV9
CDR3 length: 14
CDR3 protein: ASTVTGVAAYNEQF

V gene: TRBV9
CDR3 length: 13
CDR3 protein: ASSVGTVNTGELF

V gene: TRBV6-4
CDR3 length: 12
CDR3 protein: AIHPGTADNEQF

V gene: TRBV7-3
CDR3 length: 13
CDR3 protein: ASSLLGGNTGELF

V gene: TRBV6-6
CDR3 length: 13
CDR3 protein: ASSRDSSGANVLT

V gene: TRBV6-5
CDR3 length: 13
CDR3 protein: ASSGTSGSRDTQY

V gene: TRBV27
CDR3 length: 18
CDR3 protein: ASSFGTGPTGNANTGELF

V gene: TRBV11-2
CDR3 length: 13
CDR3 protein: ASSLDFASGETQY

V gene: TRBV28
CDR3 length: 14
CDR3 protein: ASSSSRDRVGQPQH

V gene: TRBV7-9
CDR3 length: 17
CDR3 protein: ASSSPQIPFAGGYETQY

V gene: TRBV19
CDR3 length: 13
CDR3 protein: ASSTRQGSNTEAF

V gene: TRBV4-2
CDR3 length: 13
CDR3 protein: ASSQEEQGAVKLF

V gene: TRBV9
CDR3 length: 13
CDR3 protein: ASSDGGARSYEQY

V gene: TRBV23-1
CDR3 length: 13
CDR3 protein: ASSRRPSSYNEQF

V gene: TRBV15
CDR3 length: 13
CDR3 protein: ATSRGQGGPYEQY

V gene: TRBV6-6
CDR3 length: 12
CDR3 protein: ASRRDSKYSPLH

V gene: TRBV19
CDR3 length: 10
CDR3 protein: ATQGADQPQH

V gene: TRBV7-3
CDR3 length: 13
CDR3 protein: ASSPSGGSTDTQY

V gene: TRBV7-6
CDR3 length: 13
CDR3 protein: ASSLEAGINTEAF

V gene: TRBV7-2
CDR3 length: 14
CDR3 protein: ASSLTPGQGRYEQY

V gene: TRBV28
CDR3 length: 12
CDR3 protein: ASMGDLKYNEQF

V gene: TRBV28
CDR3 length: 15
CDR3 protein: ASSFSLQGPGANVLT

V gene: TRBV4-1
CDR3 length: 16
CDR3 protein: ASSQRGILGTGDSPLH

V gene: TRBV7-9
CDR3 length: 11
CDR3 protein: ASSWDTYYGYT

V gene: TRBV19
CDR3 length: 13
CDR3 protein: ASSIASGISDTQY

V gene: TRBV28
CDR3 length: 16
CDR3 protein: ASSTRWLREYDTGELF

V gene: TRBV6-1
CDR3 length: 10
CDR3 protein: ASRAVNYGYT

V gene: TRBV7-8
CDR3 length: 12
CDR3 protein: ASSPGGGDTEAF

V gene: TRBV10-2
CDR3 length: 13
CDR3 protein: ASSESRAGTDTQY

V gene: TRBV14
CDR3 length: 14
CDR3 protein: ASSQQGGLVADTQY

V gene: TRBV29-1
CDR3 length: 10
CDR3 protein: SVGHLNQPQH

V gene: TRBV7-2
CDR3 length: 13
CDR3 protein: ASSPTLTGGYGYT

V gene: TRBV7-2
CDR3 length: 16
CDR3 protein: ASSLALAGGTTYYEQY

V gene: TRBV7-9
CDR3 length: 13
CDR3 protein: ASSLAQGSTRGYT

V gene: TRBV7-6
CDR3 length: 11
CDR3 protein: ASSSGYNSPLH

V gene: TRBV2
CDR3 length: 10
CDR3 protein: ASRTRGYGYT

V gene: TRBV29-1
CDR3 length: 11
CDR3 protein: SVGNRGSDTQY

V gene: TRBV6-1
CDR3 length: 11
CDR3 protein: ASSRAGNQPQH

V gene: TRBV2
CDR3 length: 12
CDR3 protein: ASSVGQFSYEQY

V gene: TRBV18
CDR3 length: 13
CDR3 protein: ASSRGQGAVTEAF

V gene: TRBV6-1
CDR3 length: 13
CDR3 protein: ASSLTGQLNTEAF

V gene: TRBV28
CDR3 length: 11
CDR3 protein: ASRAANTGELF

V gene: TRBV5-1
CDR3 length: 14
CDR3 protein: ASSLVAGRLGETQY

V gene: TRBV7-8
CDR3 length: 13
CDR3 protein: ASSLLAEVSYEQY

V gene: TRBV2
CDR3 length: 11
CDR3 protein: ASTRRGGPEQF

V gene: TRBV11-2
CDR3 length: 13
CDR3 protein: ASSSLAGASYEQY